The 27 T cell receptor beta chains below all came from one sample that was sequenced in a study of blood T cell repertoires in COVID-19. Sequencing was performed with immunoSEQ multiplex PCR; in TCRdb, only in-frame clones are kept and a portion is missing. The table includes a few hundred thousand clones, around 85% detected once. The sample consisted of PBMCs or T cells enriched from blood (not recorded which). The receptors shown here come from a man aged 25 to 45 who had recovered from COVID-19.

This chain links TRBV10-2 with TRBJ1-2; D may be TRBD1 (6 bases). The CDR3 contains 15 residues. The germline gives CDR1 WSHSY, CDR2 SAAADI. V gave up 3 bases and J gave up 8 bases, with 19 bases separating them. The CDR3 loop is CASSDVVRGSRGYTF. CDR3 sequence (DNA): TGCGCCAGCAGTGATGTGGTCAGGGGTTCTCGCGGCTACACCTTC.

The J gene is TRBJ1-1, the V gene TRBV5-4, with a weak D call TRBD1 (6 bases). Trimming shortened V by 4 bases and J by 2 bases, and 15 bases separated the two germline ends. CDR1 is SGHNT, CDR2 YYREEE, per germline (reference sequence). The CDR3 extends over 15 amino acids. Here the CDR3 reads CASSPRTALNTEAFF. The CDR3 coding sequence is TGTGCCAGCAGCCCTCGGACAGCTCTAAACACTGAAGCTTTCTTT. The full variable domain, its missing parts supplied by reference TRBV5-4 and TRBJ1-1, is ETGVTQSPTHLIKTRGQQVTLRCSSQSGHNTVSWYQQALGQGPQFIFQYYREEENGRGNFPPRFSGLQFPNYSSELNVNALELDDSALYLCASSPRTALNTEAFFGQGTRLTVV.

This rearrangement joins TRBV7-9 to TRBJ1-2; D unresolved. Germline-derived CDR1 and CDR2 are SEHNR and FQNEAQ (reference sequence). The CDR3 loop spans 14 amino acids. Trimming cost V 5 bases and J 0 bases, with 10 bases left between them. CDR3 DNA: TGTGCCAGCAGCCCGGGAACTCCTAACTATGGCTACACCTTC. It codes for CASSPGTPNYGYTF.

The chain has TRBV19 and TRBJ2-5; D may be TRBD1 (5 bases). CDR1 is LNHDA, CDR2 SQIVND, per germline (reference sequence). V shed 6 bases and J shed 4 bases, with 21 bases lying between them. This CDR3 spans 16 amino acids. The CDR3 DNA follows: TGTGCCAGTAGCAAGGTCCCGGCAGGGTTTTCAGAGACCCAGTACTTC. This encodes CASSKVPAGFSETQYF. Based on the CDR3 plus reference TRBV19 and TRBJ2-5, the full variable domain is DGGITQSPKYLFRKEGQNVTLSCEQNLNHDAMYWYRQDPGQGLRLIYYSQIVNDFQKGDIAEGYSVSREKKESFPLTVTSAQKNPTAFYLCASSKVPAGFSETQYFGPGTRLLVL.

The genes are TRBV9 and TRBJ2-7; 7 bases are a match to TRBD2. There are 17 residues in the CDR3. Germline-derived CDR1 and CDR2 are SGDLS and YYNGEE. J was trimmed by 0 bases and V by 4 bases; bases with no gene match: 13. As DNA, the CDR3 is TGTGCCAGCAGCCCTCGGGAGGCAGACGGAGTCTCCTACGAGCAGTACTTC. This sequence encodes CASSPREADGVSYEQYF.

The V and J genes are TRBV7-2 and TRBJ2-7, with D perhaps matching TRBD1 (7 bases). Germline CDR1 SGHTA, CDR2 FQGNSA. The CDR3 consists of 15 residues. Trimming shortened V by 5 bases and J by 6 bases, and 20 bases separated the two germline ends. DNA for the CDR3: TGTGCCAGCAGCCCGGCGGGGACAGCCCTCGCCGAGCAGTACTTC. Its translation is CASSPAGTALAEQYF. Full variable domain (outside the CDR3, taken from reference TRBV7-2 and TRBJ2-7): GAGVSQSPSNKVTEKGKDVELRCDPISGHTALYWYRQSLGQGLEFLIYFQGNSAPDKSGLPSDRFSAERTGGSVSTLTIQRTQQEDSAVYLCASSPAGTALAEQYFGPGTRLTVT.

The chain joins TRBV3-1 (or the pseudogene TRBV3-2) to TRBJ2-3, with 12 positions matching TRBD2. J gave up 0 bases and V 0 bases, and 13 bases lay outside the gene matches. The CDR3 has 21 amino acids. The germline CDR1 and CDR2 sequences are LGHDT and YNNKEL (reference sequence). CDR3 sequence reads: CASSQDLLAGGPTASTDTQYF. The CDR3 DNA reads TGTGCCAGCAGCCAAGATCTACTAGCGGGGGGCCCTACGGCTAGCACAGATACGCAGTATTTT.

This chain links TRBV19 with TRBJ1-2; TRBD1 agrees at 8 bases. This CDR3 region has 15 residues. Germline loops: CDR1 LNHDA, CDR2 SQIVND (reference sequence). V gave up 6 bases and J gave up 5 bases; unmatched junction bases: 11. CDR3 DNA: TGTGCCAGTAGCAACCAGGGGGCCCTTGGTTATGGCTACACCTTC. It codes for CASSNQGALGYGYTF.

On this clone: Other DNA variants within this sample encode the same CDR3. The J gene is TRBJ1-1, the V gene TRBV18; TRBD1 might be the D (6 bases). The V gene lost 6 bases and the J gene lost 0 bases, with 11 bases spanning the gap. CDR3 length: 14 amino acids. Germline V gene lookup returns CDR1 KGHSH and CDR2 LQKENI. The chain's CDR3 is CASSPGQLNTEAFF. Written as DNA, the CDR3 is TGTGCCAGCTCCCCAGGACAGCTGAACACTGAAGCTTTCTTT.

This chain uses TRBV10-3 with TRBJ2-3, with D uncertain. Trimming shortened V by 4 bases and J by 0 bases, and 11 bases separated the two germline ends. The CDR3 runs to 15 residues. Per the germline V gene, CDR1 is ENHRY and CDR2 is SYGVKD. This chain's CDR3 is CAISVADASTDTQYF. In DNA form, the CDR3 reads TGTGCCATCAGTGTTGCGGATGCTAGCACAGATACGCAGTATTTT.

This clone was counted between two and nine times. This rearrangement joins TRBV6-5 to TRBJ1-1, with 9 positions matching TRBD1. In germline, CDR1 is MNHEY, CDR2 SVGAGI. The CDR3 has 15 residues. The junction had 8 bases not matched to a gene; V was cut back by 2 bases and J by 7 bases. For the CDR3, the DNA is TGTGCCAGCAGTTACACACAGGGGGCGCGCCTTGAAGCTTTCTTT. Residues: CASSYTQGARLEAFF.

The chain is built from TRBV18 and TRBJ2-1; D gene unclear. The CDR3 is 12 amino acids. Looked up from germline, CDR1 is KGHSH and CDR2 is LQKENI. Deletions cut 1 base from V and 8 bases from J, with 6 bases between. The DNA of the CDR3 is TGTGCCAGCTCACCACTGGCCTATGAGCAGTTCTTC. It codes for CASSPLAYEQFF.

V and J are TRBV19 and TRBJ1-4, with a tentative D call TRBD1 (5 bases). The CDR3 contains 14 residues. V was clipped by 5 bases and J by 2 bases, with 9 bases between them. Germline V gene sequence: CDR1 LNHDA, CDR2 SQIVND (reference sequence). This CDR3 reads CASSGTVTNEKLFF. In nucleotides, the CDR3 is TGTGCCAGTAGTGGGACTGTTACTAATGAAAAACTGTTTTTT.

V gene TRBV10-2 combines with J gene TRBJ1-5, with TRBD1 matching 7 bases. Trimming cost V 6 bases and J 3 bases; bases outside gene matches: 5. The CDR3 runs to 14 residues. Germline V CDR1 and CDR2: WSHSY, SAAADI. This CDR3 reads CASSPQGTNQPQHF. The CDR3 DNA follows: TGCGCCAGCAGCCCACAGGGGACCAATCAGCCCCAGCATTTT.

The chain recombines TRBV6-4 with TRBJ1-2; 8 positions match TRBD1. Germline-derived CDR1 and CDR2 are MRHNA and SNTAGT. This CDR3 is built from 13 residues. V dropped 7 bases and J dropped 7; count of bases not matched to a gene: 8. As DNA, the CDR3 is TGTGCCAGCAACCCAGGACAGGGCCCTGGCTACACCTTC. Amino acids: CASNPGQGPGYTF.

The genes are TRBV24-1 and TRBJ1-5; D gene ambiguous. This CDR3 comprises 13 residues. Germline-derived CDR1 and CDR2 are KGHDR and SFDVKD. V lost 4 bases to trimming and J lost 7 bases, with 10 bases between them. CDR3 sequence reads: CATSELSFQPQHF. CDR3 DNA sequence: TGTGCCACCAGTGAACTCTCTTTCCAGCCCCAGCATTTT.

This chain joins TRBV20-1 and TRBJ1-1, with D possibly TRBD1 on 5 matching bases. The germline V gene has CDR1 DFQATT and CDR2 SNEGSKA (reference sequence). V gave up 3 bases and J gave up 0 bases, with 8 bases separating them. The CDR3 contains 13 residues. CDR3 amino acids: CSASSTVNTEAFF. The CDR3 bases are TGCAGTGCTAGTTCGACAGTGAACACTGAAGCTTTCTTT.

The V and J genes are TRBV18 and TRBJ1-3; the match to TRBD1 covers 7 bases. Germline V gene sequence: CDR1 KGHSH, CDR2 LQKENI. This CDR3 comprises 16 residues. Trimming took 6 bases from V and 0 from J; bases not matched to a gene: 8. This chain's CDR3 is CASSIDRAVSGNTIYF. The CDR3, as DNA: TGTGCCAGCTCCATCGACAGGGCGGTCTCTGGAAACACCATATATTTT.

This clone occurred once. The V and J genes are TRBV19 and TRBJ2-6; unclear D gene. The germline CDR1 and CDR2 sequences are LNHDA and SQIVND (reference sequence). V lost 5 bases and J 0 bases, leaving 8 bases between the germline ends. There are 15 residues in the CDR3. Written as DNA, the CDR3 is TGTGCCAGTAGTCCAACAGTCTCTGGGGCCAACGTCCTGACTTTC. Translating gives CASSPTVSGANVLTF.

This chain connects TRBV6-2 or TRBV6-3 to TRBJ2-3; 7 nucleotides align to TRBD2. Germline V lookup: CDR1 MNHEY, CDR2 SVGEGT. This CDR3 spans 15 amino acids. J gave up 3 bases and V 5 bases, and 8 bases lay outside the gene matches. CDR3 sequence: CASSVFGGVTDTQYF. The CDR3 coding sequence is TGTGCCAGCAGTGTTTTTGGGGGGGTGACAGATACGCAGTATTTT.

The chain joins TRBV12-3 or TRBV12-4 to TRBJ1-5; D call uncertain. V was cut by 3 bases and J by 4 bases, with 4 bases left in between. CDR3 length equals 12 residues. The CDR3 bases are TGTGCCAGCAGTTTGACAAATCAGCCCCAGCATTTT. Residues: CASSLTNQPQHF.

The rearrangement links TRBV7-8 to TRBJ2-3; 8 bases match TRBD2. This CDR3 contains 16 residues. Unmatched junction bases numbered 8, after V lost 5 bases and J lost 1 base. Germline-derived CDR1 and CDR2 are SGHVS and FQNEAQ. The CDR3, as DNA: TGTGCCAGCAGCACCAACTCCGGGGGGGGCACAGATACGCAGTATTTT. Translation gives CASSTNSGGGTDTQYF.

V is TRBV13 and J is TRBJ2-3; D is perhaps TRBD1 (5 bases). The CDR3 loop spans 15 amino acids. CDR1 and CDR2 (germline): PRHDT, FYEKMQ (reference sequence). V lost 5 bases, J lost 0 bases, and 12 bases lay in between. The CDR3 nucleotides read TGTGCCAGCAGCCTCCGAAGACAGAGCACAGATACGCAGTATTTT. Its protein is CASSLRRQSTDTQYF.

The CDR3 DNA follows: TGTGCCAGTACTCTAGGACAGGGGGGATATAATTCACCCCTCCACTTT. The encoded protein is CASTLGQGGYNSPLHF. The gene calls are TRBV19 and TRBJ1-6; TRBD1 matches 10 bases. Per the germline V gene, CDR1 is LNHDA and CDR2 is SQIVND (reference sequence). This CDR3 has 16 residues. J gave up 4 bases and V 7 bases, and 7 bases lay outside the gene matches. Complete variable domain (other parts from reference TRBV19 and TRBJ1-6): DGGITQSPKYLFRKEGQNVTLSCEQNLNHDAMYWYRQDPGQGLRLIYYSQIVNDFQKGDIAEGYSVSREKKESFPLTVTSAQKNPTAFYLCASTLGQGGYNSPLHFGNGTRLTVT.

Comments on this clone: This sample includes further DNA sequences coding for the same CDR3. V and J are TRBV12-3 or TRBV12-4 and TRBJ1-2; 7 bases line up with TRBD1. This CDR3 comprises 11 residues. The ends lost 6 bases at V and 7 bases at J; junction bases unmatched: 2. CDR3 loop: CASSYRGGYTF. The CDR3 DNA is TGTGCCAGCAGCTACAGGGGTGGCTACACCTTC.

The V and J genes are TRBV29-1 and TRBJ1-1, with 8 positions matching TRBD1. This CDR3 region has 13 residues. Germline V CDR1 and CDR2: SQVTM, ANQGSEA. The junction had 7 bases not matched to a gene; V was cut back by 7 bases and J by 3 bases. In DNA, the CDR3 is TGCAGCGCGTGCAGGGGGCAGTACACTGAAGCTTTCTTT. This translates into CSACRGQYTEAFF. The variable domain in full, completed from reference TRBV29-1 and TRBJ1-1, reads SAVISQKPSRDICQRGTSLTIQCQVDSQVTMMFWYRQQPGQSLTLIATANQGSEATYESGFVIDKFPISRPNLTFSTLTVSNMSPEDSSIYLCSACRGQYTEAFFGQGTRLTVV.

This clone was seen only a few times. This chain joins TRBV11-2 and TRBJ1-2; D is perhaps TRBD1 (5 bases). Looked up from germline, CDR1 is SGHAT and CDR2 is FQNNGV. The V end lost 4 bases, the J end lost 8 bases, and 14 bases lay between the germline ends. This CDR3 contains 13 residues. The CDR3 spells CASSSQGRGGYTF. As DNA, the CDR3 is TGTGCCAGCAGCTCCCAGGGCCGGGGGGGCTACACCTTC.